Listed here are 16 T cell receptor beta chains from one sample, sequenced in a study of CD8 T cells in Susac syndrome. With random hexamers, about 0.5 to 1 ug RNA was reverse transcribed. TCRdb reprocessed the immunoSEQ multiplex PCR reads via MiXCR and lists one record per CDR3 protein. The data contain 95,000 to 150,000 distinct CDR3 sequences, approximately 95% of them singletons. Sequencing was carried out using CD8+ T cells from PBMCs. These receptor sequences come from a human donor with multiple sclerosis.

The V call is TRBV6-5, the J call TRBJ1-2; D is undetermined. V shed 0 bases and J shed 7 bases, with 9 bases lying between them. The CDR3 runs to 13 residues. Germline assignment: CDR1 MNHEY and CDR2 SVGAGI. As DNA, the CDR3 is TGTGCCAGCAGTTACTCGGAAACAATTGGCTACACCTTC. As protein: CASSYSETIGYTF.

The chain combines TRBV9 with TRBJ2-1; 9 bases line up with TRBD1. The CDR3 extends over 19 amino acids. The V gene's germline CDR1 is SGDLS and CDR2 YYNGEE. The trim removed 3 bases at V and 6 bases at J, leaving 19 bases unmatched. The DNA of the CDR3 is TGTGCCAGCAGCGGAACCGGGACAGGGTTTCGGGTGGGCCCCAATGAGCAGTTCTTC. Its protein product is CASSGTGTGFRVGPNEQFF. The whole variable domain, remainder taken from reference TRBV9 and TRBJ2-1, is DSGVTQTPKHLITATGQRVTLRCSPRSGDLSVYWYQQSLDQGLQFLIQYYNGEERAKGNILERFSAQQFPDLHSELNLSSLELGDSALYFCASSGTGTGFRVGPNEQFFGPGTRLTVL.

This clonotype was counted a single time. The chain is built from TRBV21-1 and TRBJ2-5. TRBV21-1 is labeled a pseudogene. The CDR3 has 13 residues. CDR3 region: CASSTDWPETQYF. CDR3 nucleotides: TGTGCCAGCAGCACTGACTGGCCGGAGACCCAGTACTTC.

The rearrangement uses TRBV7-8 and TRBJ1-1; tentatively, D is TRBD1 (5 bases). The V gene's germline CDR1 is SGHVS and CDR2 FQNEAQ. V shed 5 bases and J shed 5 bases, with 9 bases lying between them. CDR3 length: 12 residues. CDR3 sequence reads: CASSTRGTEAFF. CDR3 sequence (DNA): TGTGCCAGCAGCACCCGGGGGACTGAAGCTTTCTTT.

The chain combines TRBV18 with TRBJ1-1; a possible D gene is TRBD1 (6 bases). The CDR3 is made up of 15 amino acids. Between the trimmed V and J ends, which lost 3 bases and 0 bases, there was a span of 11 bases. From germline, CDR1 is KGHSH and CDR2 LQKENI. The CDR3 here is CASSPGAHMNTEAFF. In DNA, the CDR3 is TGTGCCAGCTCACCGGGGGCACATATGAACACTGAAGCTTTCTTT.

The chain employs TRBV4-1 and TRBJ2-5; TRBD2 agrees at 7 bases. The CDR3 sequence is 16 residues long. The V segment lost 3 bases and the J segment 4 bases; nucleotides outside the gene matches: 11. Germline V gives CDR1 MGHRA, CDR2 YSYEKL. CDR3 nucleotide sequence: TGCGCCAGCAGCCAGTCGCGGGGGAATGATGGAGAGACCCAGTACTTC. It codes for CASSQSRGNDGETQYF.

The chain employs TRBV5-8 and TRBJ2-5; 8 positions match TRBD1. Unmatched junction bases numbered 6, after V lost 0 bases and J lost 2 bases. CDR1 and CDR2 (germline): SGHTS, YDEGEE. The CDR3 covers 16 residues. The CDR3 region is CASSLDQGARQETQYF. CDR3 nucleotides: TGTGCCAGCAGCTTGGATCAGGGGGCGCGGCAAGAGACCCAGTACTTC. Supplemented by reference TRBV5-8 and TRBJ2-5, the full variable domain reads EAGVTQSPTHLIKTRGQQATLRCSPISGHTSVYWYQQALGLGLQFLLWYDEGEERNRGNFPPRFSGRQFPNYSSELNVNALELEDSALYLCASSLDQGARQETQYFGPGTRLLVL.

This chain joins TRBV12-3 or TRBV12-4 and TRBJ1-5; unclear D gene. CDR3 length: 12 residues. V lost 4 bases to trimming and J lost 2 bases, with 3 bases between them. The CDR3 spells CASSWGNQPQHF. CDR3 nucleotide sequence: TGTGCCAGCAGTTGGGGCAATCAGCCCCAGCATTTT.

The CDR3 is CAWTSVGASDTQYF. In nucleotides, the CDR3 is TGTGCCTGGACATCGGTAGGGGCGTCGGATACGCAGTATTTT. The chain carries TRBV30 and TRBJ2-3, with TRBD1 as a possible D gene (5 bases). V lost 4 bases and J 6 bases, leaving 17 bases between the germline ends. The CDR3 runs to 14 residues. In germline, CDR1 is GTSNPN, CDR2 SVGIG (reference sequence).

This clonotype was observed a handful of times. This chain uses TRBV7-2 with TRBJ2-5; D ambiguous. CDR3 length equals 11 residues. Germline lookup yields CDR1 SGHTA and CDR2 FQGNSA. V shed 5 bases and J shed 7 bases, with 8 bases lying between them. CDR3 in amino acids: CASSPLGTQYF. CDR3 coding DNA: TGTGCCAGCAGCCCCCTTGGGACCCAGTACTTC.

The rearrangement joins TRBV20-1 to TRBJ2-3, with 8 bases aligning to TRBD2. Germline V CDR1 and CDR2: DFQATT, SNEGSKA (reference sequence). This CDR3 has 16 residues. Germline trimming cut 0 bases from V and 0 bases from J; bases unmatched to any gene: 5. This chain's CDR3 is CSARDLLAASTDTQYF. CDR3 coding DNA: TGCAGTGCTAGAGATCTACTAGCGGCAAGCACAGATACGCAGTATTTT.

The rearrangement links TRBV28 to TRBJ1-2; D call uncertain. The CDR3 sequence is 12 residues long. V lost 7 bases, J lost 2 bases, and 8 bases lay in between. Germline lookup yields CDR1 MDHEN and CDR2 SYDVKM. The CDR3 spells CASKEDNYGYTF. CDR3 sequence (DNA): TGTGCCAGCAAGGAGGACAACTATGGCTACACCTTC.

The chain employs TRBV6-5 and TRBJ1-1, with a weak D call TRBD1 (5 bases). Germline V gene lookup returns CDR1 MNHEY and CDR2 SVGAGI. V was cut by 2 bases and J by 6 bases, with 13 bases left in between. The CDR3 is 14 amino acids. The CDR3 DNA follows: TGTGCCAGCAGTTACCAGGGCAGCTTAGCTGAAGCTTTCTTT. Its translation: CASSYQGSLAEAFF.

The CDR3 DNA reads TGCAGCGTTGAAAAGGGATCGGACTGGACTCAGCCCCAGCATTTT. Protein sequence: CSVEKGSDWTQPQHF. The chain is built from TRBV29-1 and TRBJ1-5, with no clear D. The CDR3 contains 15 residues. V was pared by 2 bases and J by 6 bases, with 17 bases between. The germline V gene encodes CDR1 SQVTM and CDR2 ANQGSEA.

This chain connects TRBV27 to TRBJ1-5, with D hard to call. This CDR3 is built from 10 residues. Germline V gene data show CDR1 as MNHEY and CDR2 as SMNVEV (reference sequence). Trimming removed 8 bases from V and 2 bases from J, with 1 base in between. The CDR3 here is CASGNQPQHF. The DNA for the CDR3 is TGTGCCAGCGGCAATCAGCCCCAGCATTTT.

The genes are TRBV20-1 and TRBJ2-1; D unclear. The germline gives CDR1 DFQATT, CDR2 SNEGSKA (reference sequence). The CDR3 runs 15 residues. V lost 6 bases and J 2 bases, leaving 17 bases between the germline ends. DNA of the CDR3: TGCAGTGCCGCCCTAGAGGCATTACCCTACAATGAGCAGTTCTTC. This gives the protein CSAALEALPYNEQFF.